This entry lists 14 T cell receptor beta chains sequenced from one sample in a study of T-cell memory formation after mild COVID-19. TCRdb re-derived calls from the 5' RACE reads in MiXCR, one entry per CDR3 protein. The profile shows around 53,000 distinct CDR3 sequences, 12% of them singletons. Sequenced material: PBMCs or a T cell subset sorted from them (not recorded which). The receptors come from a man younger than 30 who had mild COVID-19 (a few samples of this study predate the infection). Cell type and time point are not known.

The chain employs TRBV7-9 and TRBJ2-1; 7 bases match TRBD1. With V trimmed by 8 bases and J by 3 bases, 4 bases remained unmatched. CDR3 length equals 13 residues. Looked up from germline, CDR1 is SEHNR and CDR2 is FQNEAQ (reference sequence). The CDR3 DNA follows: TGTGCCAGCCGCCGGGACAGCTACAATGAGCAGTTCTTC. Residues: CASRRDSYNEQFF.

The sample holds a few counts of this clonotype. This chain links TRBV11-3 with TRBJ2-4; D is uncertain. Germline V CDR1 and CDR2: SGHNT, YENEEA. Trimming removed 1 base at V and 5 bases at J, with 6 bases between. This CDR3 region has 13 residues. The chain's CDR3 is CASSLGPQNIQYF. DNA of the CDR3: TGTGCCAGCAGCTTAGGACCCCAAAACATTCAGTACTTC.

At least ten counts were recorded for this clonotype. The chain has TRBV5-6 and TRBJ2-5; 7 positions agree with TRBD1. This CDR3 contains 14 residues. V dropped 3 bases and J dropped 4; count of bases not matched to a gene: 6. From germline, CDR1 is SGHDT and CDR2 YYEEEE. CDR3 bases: TGTGCCAGCAGCTGGGCGACAGGGCGAGAGACCCAGTACTTC. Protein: CASSWATGRETQYF.

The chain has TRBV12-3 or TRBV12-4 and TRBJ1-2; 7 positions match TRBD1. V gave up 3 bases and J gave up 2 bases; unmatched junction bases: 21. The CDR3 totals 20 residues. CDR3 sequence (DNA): TGTGCCAGCAGTTTCCGTCCATTAATACTGGGGACAGCCGAGAACTATGGCTACACCTTC. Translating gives CASSFRPLILGTAENYGYTF.

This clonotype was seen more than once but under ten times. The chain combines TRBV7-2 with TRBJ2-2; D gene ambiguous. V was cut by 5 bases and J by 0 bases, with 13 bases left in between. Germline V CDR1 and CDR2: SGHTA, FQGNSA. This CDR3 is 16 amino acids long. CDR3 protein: CASSPRHPANTGELFF. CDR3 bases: TGTGCCAGCAGCCCCCGCCACCCCGCGAACACCGGGGAGCTGTTTTTT.

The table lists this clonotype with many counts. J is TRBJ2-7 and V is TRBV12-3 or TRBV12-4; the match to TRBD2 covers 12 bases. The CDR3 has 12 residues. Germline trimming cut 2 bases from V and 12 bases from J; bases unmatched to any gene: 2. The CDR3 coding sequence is TGTGCCAGCAGTTTACTAGCGGGGGGGCTGTACTTC. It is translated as CASSLLAGGLYF.

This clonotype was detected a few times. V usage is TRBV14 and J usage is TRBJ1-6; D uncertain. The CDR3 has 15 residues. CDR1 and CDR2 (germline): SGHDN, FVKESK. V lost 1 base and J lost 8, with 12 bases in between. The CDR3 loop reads CASSQVGKGDSPLHF. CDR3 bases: TGTGCCAGCAGCCAAGTCGGGAAGGGCGATTCACCCCTCCACTTT.

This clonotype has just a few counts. CDR3 amino acids: CASSSTGRETQYF. The CDR3 DNA is TGTGCCAGCAGTTCGACAGGGAGAGAGACCCAGTACTTC. The chain combines TRBV6-6 with TRBJ2-5, with TRBD1 identical over 7 bases. Per germline, CDR1 MNHNY and CDR2 SVGAGI (reference sequence). The V and J ends lost 4 bases and 4 bases, in that order; junction bases with no gene match: 3. This CDR3 comprises 13 residues.

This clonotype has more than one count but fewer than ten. CDR3 loop: CASSRQGLAGVGNQPQHF. CDR3 in DNA: TGCGCCAGCAGCCGACAGGGGTTAGCAGGGGTGGGCAATCAGCCCCAGCATTTT. J is TRBJ1-5 and V is TRBV4-1, with 8 positions matching TRBD1. J lost 2 bases, V lost 4 bases, and 13 bases had no gene match. Germline lookup yields CDR1 MGHRA and CDR2 YSYEKL. The CDR3 has 18 amino acids.

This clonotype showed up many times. The CDR3 DNA reads TGTGCCAGCAGCTTTGGGGGGGTCCAAGAGACCCAGTACTTC. It is translated as CASSFGGVQETQYF. The chain couples TRBV7-2 to TRBJ2-5, with 7 bases lining up with TRBD2. The CDR3 totals 14 residues. The germline CDR1 and CDR2 sequences are SGHTA and FQGNSA. Losses at the gene ends were 3 bases for V and 1 base for J; bases not matched to a gene: 2.

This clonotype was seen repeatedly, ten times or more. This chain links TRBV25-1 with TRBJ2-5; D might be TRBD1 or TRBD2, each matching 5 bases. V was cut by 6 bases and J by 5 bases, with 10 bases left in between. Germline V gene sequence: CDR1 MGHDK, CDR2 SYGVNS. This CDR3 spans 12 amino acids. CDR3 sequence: CASRGVGETQYF. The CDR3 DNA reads TGTGCCAGCAGGGGGGTGGGGGAGACCCAGTACTTC. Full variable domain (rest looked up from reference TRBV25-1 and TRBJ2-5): EADIYQTPRYLVIGTGKKITLECSQTMGHDKMYWYQQDPGMELHLIHYSYGVNSTEKGDLSSESTVSRIRTEHFPLTLESARPSHTSQYLCASRGVGETQYFGPGTRLLVL.

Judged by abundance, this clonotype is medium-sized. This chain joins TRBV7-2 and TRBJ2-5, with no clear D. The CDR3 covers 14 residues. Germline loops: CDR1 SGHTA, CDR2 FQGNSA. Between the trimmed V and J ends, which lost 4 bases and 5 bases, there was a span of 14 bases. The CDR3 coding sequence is TGTGCCAGCAGCTACCGATTTGGGTCGGAGACCCAGTACTTC. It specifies CASSYRFGSETQYF.

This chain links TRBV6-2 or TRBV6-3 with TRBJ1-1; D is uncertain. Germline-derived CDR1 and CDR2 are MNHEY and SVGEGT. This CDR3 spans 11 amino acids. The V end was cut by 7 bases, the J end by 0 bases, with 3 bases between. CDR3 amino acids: CASTLNTEAFF. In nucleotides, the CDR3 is TGTGCCAGCACCTTGAACACTGAAGCTTTCTTT.

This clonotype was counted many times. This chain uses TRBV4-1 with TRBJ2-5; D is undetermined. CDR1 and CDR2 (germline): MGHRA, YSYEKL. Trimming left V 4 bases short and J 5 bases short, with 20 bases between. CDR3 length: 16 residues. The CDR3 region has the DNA TGCGCCAGCAGCCGCACTCCAGCACCCGCCGGGGAGACCCAGTACTTC. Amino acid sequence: CASSRTPAPAGETQYF.